A selection of T cell receptor beta chains follows, all from one sample in a study of human T cells and chemical hapten exposure. One entry per CDR3 protein, called by TCRdb with MiXCR from the RACE reads. Of roughly 130,000 distinct CDR3 sequences in the sample, 8.5% to 9.5% were seen once. Sequences were obtained from whole blood. The receptors were sampled from a male donor in good health. Some clones in this sample may be carry-over from other donors' samples. Each CDR3 is given with its conserved first and last residue. The order of the fields is CDR3 length, J gene, clone size, V gene, D gene, CDR3 protein, CDR3 DNA. D genes are given only for firm matches. The size field is filled for only some rows; it gives once, few, many or a size class.

length: 14
J: TRBJ1-1
size: .
V: TRBV6-5
D: TRBD1
CDR3: CASSRTGDDTEAFF
DNA: TGTGCCAGCAGCCGTACAGGGGATGACACTGAAGCTTTCTTT

length: 13
J: TRBJ1-6
size: few
V: TRBV6-5
D: TRBD1
CDR3: CASSSTGNSPLHF
DNA: TGTGCCAGCAGTTCGACAGGGAATTCACCCCTCCACTTT

length: 12
J: TRBJ2-1
size: many
V: TRBV6-2/TRBV6-3
D: .
CDR3: CASSFSYNEQFF
DNA: TGTGCCAGCAGCTTTTCCTACAATGAGCAGTTCTTC

length: 13
J: TRBJ1-5
size: many
V: TRBV12-3/TRBV12-4
D: .
CDR3: CASSYSREQPQHF
DNA: TGTGCCAGCAGTTATTCAAGAGAACAGCCCCAGCATTTT

length: 18
J: TRBJ2-2
size: .
V: TRBV20-1
D: .
CDR3: CSARATLSRDLNTGELFF
DNA: TGCAGTGCTAGAGCAACCCTTTCCCGGGACTTGAACACCGGGGAGCTGTTTTTT

length: 16
J: TRBJ2-1
size: few
V: TRBV7-8
D: TRBD1
CDR3: CASSNLRTGLDNEQFF
DNA: TGTGCCAGCAGCAATCTAAGGACAGGGCTGGACAACGAGCAGTTCTTC

length: 13
J: TRBJ1-1
size: .
V: TRBV19
D: .
CDR3: CASSASVNTEAFF
DNA: TGTGCCAGTAGCGCAAGCGTGAACACTGAAGCTTTCTTT

length: 15
J: TRBJ1-6
size: few
V: TRBV20-1
D: TRBD1
CDR3: CSARLAGQSNSPLHF
DNA: TGCAGTGCTAGACTCGCGGGACAGTCCAATTCACCCCTCCACTTT

length: 15
J: TRBJ2-1
size: few
V: TRBV5-4
D: TRBD2
CDR3: CASSLSSGRDNEQFF
DNA: TGTGCCAGCAGCTTGAGTAGCGGGAGGGACAATGAGCAGTTCTTC

length: 11
J: TRBJ2-7
size: few
V: TRBV10-2
D: .
CDR3: CASSGGDEQYF
DNA: TGCGCCAGCAGTGGTGGTGACGAGCAGTACTTC

length: 13
J: TRBJ2-7
size: .
V: TRBV20-1
D: TRBD2
CDR3: CSATSGTSYEQYF
DNA: TGCAGTGCTACCTCCGGGACTAGCTACGAGCAGTACTTC

length: 13
J: TRBJ2-5
size: few
V: TRBV2
D: .
CDR3: CASRSRFGETQYF
DNA: TGTGCCAGTCGTTCTCGGTTTGGAGAGACCCAGTACTTC

length: 14
J: TRBJ1-1
size: .
V: TRBV6-5
D: .
CDR3: CASSTGHPNTEAFF
DNA: TGTGCCAGCAGTACGGGACACCCGAACACTGAAGCTTTCTTT

length: 14
J: TRBJ1-2
size: once
V: TRBV12-3/TRBV12-4
D: .
CDR3: CASSLGITGSGYTF
DNA: TGTGCCAGCAGTTTGGGCATCACCGGGTCTGGCTACACCTTC

length: 13
J: TRBJ1-5
size: few
V: TRBV25-1
D: .
CDR3: CASSPQDNQPQHF
DNA: TGTGCCAGCAGTCCGCAGGACAATCAGCCCCAGCATTTT

length: 14
J: TRBJ1-5
size: .
V: TRBV6-2/TRBV6-3
D: .
CDR3: CASSRGGASQPQHF
DNA: TGTGCCAGCAGTCGCGGGGGCGCGAGTCAGCCCCAGCATTTT

length: 16
J: TRBJ2-1
size: few
V: TRBV4-3
D: TRBD2
CDR3: CASSQDGLAIYNEQFF
DNA: TGCGCCAGCAGCCAAGACGGACTAGCGATCTACAATGAGCAGTTCTTC

length: 16
J: TRBJ2-3
size: few
V: TRBV7-6
D: .
CDR3: CASSPAYQSSTDTQYF
DNA: TGTGCCAGCAGCCCCGCCTACCAGTCTAGCACAGATACGCAGTATTTT

length: 14
J: TRBJ1-1
size: many
V: TRBV12-3/TRBV12-4
D: .
CDR3: CASSLGTRFVGAFF
DNA: TGTGCCAGCAGTTTGGGGACACGGTTTGTGGGGGCTTTCTTT

length: 16
J: TRBJ1-1
size: many
V: TRBV5-1
D: .
CDR3: CASGELPGRLNTEAFF
DNA: TGCGCCAGCGGGGAGCTCCCGGGACGTTTGAACACTGAAGCTTTCTTT

length: 14
J: TRBJ1-6
size: .
V: TRBV21-1
D: .
CDR3: CASSKSPNRDKKHF
DNA: TGTGCCAGCAGCAAAAGCCCCAACCGGGACAAAAAACACTTT

length: 16
J: TRBJ2-1
size: few
V: TRBV6-1
D: .
CDR3: CASSAAGGISYNEQFF
DNA: TGTGCCAGCAGCGCTGCAGGGGGGATCTCCTACAATGAGCAGTTCTTC

length: 16
J: TRBJ1-1
size: many
V: TRBV7-9
D: TRBD1
CDR3: CASSLALGTGNTEAFF
DNA: TGTGCCAGCAGCTTAGCGCTAGGGACAGGGAACACTGAAGCTTTCTTT

length: 15
J: TRBJ2-7
size: few
V: TRBV29-1
D: .
CDR3: CSVQPGPTADYEQYF
DNA: TGCAGCGTTCAGCCGGGACCCACTGCCGACTACGAGCAGTACTTC

length: 18
J: TRBJ2-3
size: .
V: TRBV4-2
D: TRBD2
CDR3: CASSQDATSGSVADTQYF
DNA: TGTGCCAGCAGCCAAGATGCGACTAGCGGGAGTGTCGCAGATACGCAGTATTTT

length: 15
J: TRBJ1-1
size: .
V: TRBV5-4
D: TRBD1
CDR3: CASSAPGQGLTEAFF
DNA: TGTGCCAGCAGCGCACCGGGACAGGGGTTAACTGAAGCTTTCTTT

length: 16
J: TRBJ2-1
size: .
V: TRBV6-5
D: .
CDR3: CASSPLARGPRYEQFF
DNA: TGTGCCAGCAGTCCCCTAGCGAGAGGGCCAAGATATGAGCAGTTCTTC

length: 18
J: TRBJ2-5
size: few
V: TRBV5-4
D: TRBD2
CDR3: CASSPGTSGRALEETQYF
DNA: TGTGCCAGCAGCCCCGGGACTAGCGGGAGGGCCCTGGAAGAGACCCAGTACTTC

length: 12
J: TRBJ2-5
size: .
V: TRBV29-1
D: .
CDR3: CSVGLAQETQYF
DNA: TGCAGCGTTGGGCTAGCACAAGAGACCCAGTACTTC

length: 14
J: TRBJ1-2
size: few
V: TRBV29-1
D: .
CDR3: CSADTPGANYGYTF
DNA: TGCAGCGCTGATACCCCAGGAGCTAACTATGGCTACACCTTC

length: 13
J: TRBJ2-7
size: few
V: TRBV9
D: TRBD1
CDR3: CASSVTGAGEQYF
DNA: TGTGCCAGCAGCGTCACAGGGGCTGGGGAGCAGTACTTC

length: 15
J: TRBJ1-6
size: few
V: TRBV9
D: TRBD1
CDR3: CASSAAGTGVSPLHF
DNA: TGTGCCAGCAGCGCGGCCGGGACAGGGGTCTCACCCCTCCACTTT

length: 15
J: TRBJ2-7
size: .
V: TRBV7-2
D: TRBD1
CDR3: CASSLAGTGVHEQYF
DNA: TGTGCCAGCAGCTTAGCGGGGACAGGAGTCCACGAGCAGTACTTC

length: 15
J: TRBJ2-5
size: .
V: TRBV7-2
D: .
CDR3: CASSLGDRTQETQYF
DNA: TGTGCCAGCAGCTTAGGAGACAGGACCCAAGAGACCCAGTACTTC

length: 14
J: TRBJ1-2
size: few
V: TRBV14
D: TRBD1
CDR3: CASSRDRGNYGYTF
DNA: TGTGCCAGCAGTCGAGACAGGGGTAACTATGGCTACACCTTC

length: 15
J: TRBJ1-4
size: few
V: TRBV4-1
D: TRBD1
CDR3: CASSQPGGYNEKLFF
DNA: TGCGCCAGCAGCCAGCCAGGGGGTTATAATGAAAAACTGTTTTTT

length: 16
J: TRBJ2-5
size: many
V: TRBV7-9
D: .
CDR3: CASSSPPRVFLETQYF
DNA: TGTGCCAGCAGCTCCCCCCCCCGGGTATTTCTGGAGACCCAGTACTTC

length: 15
J: TRBJ2-2
size: many
V: TRBV9
D: .
CDR3: CASSVAGTNSGELFF
DNA: TGTGCCAGCAGCGTAGCGGGGACAAATTCCGGGGAGCTGTTTTTT

length: 15
J: TRBJ1-4
size: many
V: TRBV7-2
D: .
CDR3: CASSLNRPPNEKLFF
DNA: TGTGCCAGCAGCCTAAACAGGCCCCCAAATGAAAAACTGTTTTTT

length: 14
J: TRBJ1-5
size: few
V: TRBV5-4
D: .
CDR3: CASSPDPLGQPQHF
DNA: TGTGCCAGCAGCCCGGACCCTCTAGGTCAGCCCCAGCATTTT

length: 17
J: TRBJ2-7
size: many
V: TRBV20-1
D: TRBD1
CDR3: CSARDQGEGQGFYEQYF
DNA: TGCAGTGCTAGAGATCAGGGTGAAGGACAGGGTTTCTACGAGCAGTACTTC

length: 16
J: TRBJ1-5
size: few
V: TRBV19
D: .
CDR3: CASSPRPTASNQPQHF
DNA: TGTGCCAGTAGCCCAAGACCGACAGCGAGCAATCAGCCCCAGCATTTT

length: 15
J: TRBJ1-1
size: many
V: TRBV7-9
D: TRBD1
CDR3: CASSSTGGAGTEAFF
DNA: TGTGCCAGCAGCTCCACAGGGGGCGCGGGCACTGAAGCTTTCTTT

length: 12
J: TRBJ2-7
size: .
V: TRBV29-1
D: .
CDR3: CSVEDPEYEQYF
DNA: TGCAGCGTTGAAGATCCCGAATACGAGCAGTACTTC

length: 14
J: TRBJ2-5
size: many
V: TRBV4-2
D: TRBD2
CDR3: CASSAGGPQETQYF
DNA: TGTGCCAGCAGCGCGGGGGGCCCCCAAGAGACCCAGTACTTC

length: 12
J: TRBJ1-1
size: many
V: TRBV29-1
D: .
CDR3: CSVAGYNTEAFF
DNA: TGCAGCGTTGCAGGGTATAACACTGAAGCTTTCTTT

length: 17
J: TRBJ1-1
size: many
V: TRBV12-3/TRBV12-4
D: .
CDR3: CASSPLIVGRGNTEAFF
DNA: TGTGCCAGCAGTCCCTTAATCGTGGGCAGGGGGAACACTGAAGCTTTCTTT

length: 15
J: TRBJ2-1
size: .
V: TRBV27
D: .
CDR3: CASSPRRGVDNEQFF
DNA: TGTGCCAGCAGTCCCCGTCGGGGTGTCGACAATGAGCAGTTCTTC